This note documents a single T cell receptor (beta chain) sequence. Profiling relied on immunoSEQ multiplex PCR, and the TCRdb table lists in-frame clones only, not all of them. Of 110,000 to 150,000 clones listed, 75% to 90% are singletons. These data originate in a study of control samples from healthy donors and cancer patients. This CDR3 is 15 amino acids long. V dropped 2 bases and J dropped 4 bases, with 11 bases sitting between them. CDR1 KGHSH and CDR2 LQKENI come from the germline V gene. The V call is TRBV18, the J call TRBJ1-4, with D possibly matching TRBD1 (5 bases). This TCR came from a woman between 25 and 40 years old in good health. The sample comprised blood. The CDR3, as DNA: TGTGCCAGCTCACCAAGCGGGGGGTATAATGAAAAACTGTTTTTT. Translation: CASSPSGGYNEKLFF.